The table lists the clone carrying this TCR beta chain with many counts. Its target is not known. Investigators excluded patients with uncontrolled infection, other autoimmune disease, pregnancy or lactation. Amplified TCR beta CDR3 regions derived from RNA transcripts. HTBI primers were used for first-round RT-PCR of the TCR CDR3. TCRdb processed the multiplex PCR reads anew with MiXCR; each CDR3 protein has one entry. This sample carries almost 600,000 distinct CDR3 sequences, about 14% of them seen once, and the ten largest clones take more than 4.5%. The source of the sample is a study of T cells in Graves' hyperthyroidism and ophthalmopathy. Notes on the study in general: The model forecast ophthalmopathy, anticipating it by a median around 6.5 months before onset. Among clonotypes expanded in thyroid above 0.001, most were also found in blood.

Germline V CDR1 and CDR2: MDHEN, SYDVKM. V was shortened by 4 bases and J by 2 bases, with 14 bases between the two germline ends. The CDR3 sequence is 15 residues long. This clonotype originated in a woman in her 30s with Graves' hyperthyroidism that later progressed to Graves' ophthalmopathy. The specimen sequenced was blood. This chain links TRBV28 with TRBJ1-2; D possibly corresponds to TRBD1 (6 bases). The CDR3 nucleotides are TGTGCCAGCAGTTCATCGCGGGGGCGAAACTATGGCTACACCTTC. Its protein product is CASSSSRGRNYGYTF.